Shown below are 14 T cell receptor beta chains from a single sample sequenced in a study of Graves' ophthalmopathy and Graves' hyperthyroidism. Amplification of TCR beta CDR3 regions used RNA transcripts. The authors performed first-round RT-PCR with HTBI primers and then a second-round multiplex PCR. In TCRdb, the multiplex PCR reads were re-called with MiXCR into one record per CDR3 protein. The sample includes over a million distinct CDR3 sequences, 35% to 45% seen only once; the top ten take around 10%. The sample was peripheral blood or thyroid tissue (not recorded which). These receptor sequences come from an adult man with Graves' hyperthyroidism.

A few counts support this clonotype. CDR3 DNA sequence: TGTGCCAGCAGCCCCCGTTTTTTGGGTAACACCATATATTTT. Its protein is CASSPRFLGNTIYF. The gene calls are TRBV7-2 and TRBJ1-3; unclear D gene. This CDR3 comprises 14 residues. Germline V gives CDR1 SGHTA, CDR2 FQGNSA. Trimming cost V 5 bases and J 7 bases, with 15 bases left between them.

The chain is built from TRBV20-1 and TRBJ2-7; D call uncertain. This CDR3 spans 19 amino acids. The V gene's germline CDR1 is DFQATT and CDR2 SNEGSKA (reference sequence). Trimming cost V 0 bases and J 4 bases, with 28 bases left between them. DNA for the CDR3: TGCAGTGCTAGAGATCCAGGACCCAAGGAGAGATTAGCAAAGTACGAGCAGTACTTC. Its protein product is CSARDPGPKERLAKYEQYF.

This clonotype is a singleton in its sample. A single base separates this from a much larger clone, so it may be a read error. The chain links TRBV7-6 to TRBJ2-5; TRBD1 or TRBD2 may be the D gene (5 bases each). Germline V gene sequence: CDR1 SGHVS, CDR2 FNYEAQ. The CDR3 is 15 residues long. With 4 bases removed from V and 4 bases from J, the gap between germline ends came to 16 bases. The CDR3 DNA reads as TGTGCCAGCAGCTCCCCCCGGGGCCGGGCAGAGACCCAGTACTTC. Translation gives CASSSPRGRAETQYF.

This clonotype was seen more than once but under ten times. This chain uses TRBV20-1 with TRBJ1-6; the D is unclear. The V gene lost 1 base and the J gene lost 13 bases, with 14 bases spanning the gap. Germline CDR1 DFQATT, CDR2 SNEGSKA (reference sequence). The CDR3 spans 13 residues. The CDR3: CSARVRREGPLHF. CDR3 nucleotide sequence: TGCAGTGCTAGAGTTCGTAGGGAAGGTCCCCTCCACTTT.

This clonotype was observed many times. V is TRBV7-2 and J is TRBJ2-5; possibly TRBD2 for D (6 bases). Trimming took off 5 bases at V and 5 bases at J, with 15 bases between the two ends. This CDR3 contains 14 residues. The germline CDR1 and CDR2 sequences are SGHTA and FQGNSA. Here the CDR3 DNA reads TGTGCCAGCAGCCAGATGGCGGGGCGGGAGACCCAGTACTTC. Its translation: CASSQMAGRETQYF.

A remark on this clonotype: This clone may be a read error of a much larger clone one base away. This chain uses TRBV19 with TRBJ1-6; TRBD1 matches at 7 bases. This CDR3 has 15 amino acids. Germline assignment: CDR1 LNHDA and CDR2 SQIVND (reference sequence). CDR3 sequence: CASRRTGGVYSPPHF. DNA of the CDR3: TGTGCCAGTAGACGGACAGGCGGGGTGTATTCACCCCCCCACTTT.

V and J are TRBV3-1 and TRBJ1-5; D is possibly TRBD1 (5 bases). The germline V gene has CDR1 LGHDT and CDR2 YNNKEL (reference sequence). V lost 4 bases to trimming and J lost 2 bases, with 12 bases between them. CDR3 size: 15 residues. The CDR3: CASSPGRPGNQPQHF. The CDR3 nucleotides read TGTGCCAGCAGCCCGGGACGGCCCGGCAATCAGCCCCAGCATTTT.

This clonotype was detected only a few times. For the CDR3, the DNA is TGTGCCAGCAGAACGACAGGCTATAGCAATCAGCCCCAGCATTTT. Its translation is CASRTTGYSNQPQHF. The chain carries TRBV6-4 and TRBJ1-5; tentatively, D is TRBD1 (6 bases). The CDR3 covers 15 residues. Trimming left V 6 bases short and J 0 bases short, with 12 bases between. Germline CDR1 and CDR2: MRHNA and SNTAGT.

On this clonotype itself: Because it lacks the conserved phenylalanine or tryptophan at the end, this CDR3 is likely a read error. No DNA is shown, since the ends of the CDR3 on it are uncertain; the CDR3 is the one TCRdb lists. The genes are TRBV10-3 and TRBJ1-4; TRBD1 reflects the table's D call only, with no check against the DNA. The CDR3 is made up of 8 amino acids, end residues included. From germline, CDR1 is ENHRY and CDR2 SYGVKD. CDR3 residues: CAIRATGE.

The CDR3 loop is CASSHVTGINTEAFF. In nucleotides, the CDR3 is TGCGCCAGCAGCCACGTGACAGGGATTAATACTGAAGCTTTCTTT. V and J are TRBV4-3 and TRBJ1-1; 7 bases match TRBD1. This CDR3 region has 15 residues. Germline V lookup: CDR1 LGHNA, CDR2 YSLEER. Trimming at V came to 3 bases and at J to 5 bases, leaving 9 bases not matched to a gene.

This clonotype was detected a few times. The CDR3 region is CASSPLLADLREPSYEQYF. The CDR3 nucleotides read TGTGCCAGCAGCCCCCTCTTGGCTGATCTGCGGGAGCCTTCCTACGAGCAGTACTTC. The chain links TRBV6-2 or TRBV6-3 to TRBJ2-7; 7 nucleotides agree with TRBD2. In germline, CDR1 is MNHEY, CDR2 SVGEGT. V was clipped by 6 bases and J by 1 base; unmatched bases: 21. The CDR3 length is 19 residues.

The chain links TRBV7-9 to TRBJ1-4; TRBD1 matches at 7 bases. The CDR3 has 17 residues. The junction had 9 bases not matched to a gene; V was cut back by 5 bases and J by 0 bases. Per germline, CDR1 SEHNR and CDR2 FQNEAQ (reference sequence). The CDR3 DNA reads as TGTGCCAGCAGCCGACCAGGGGGATTCGCAACTAATGAAAAACTGTTTTTT. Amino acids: CASSRPGGFATNEKLFF.

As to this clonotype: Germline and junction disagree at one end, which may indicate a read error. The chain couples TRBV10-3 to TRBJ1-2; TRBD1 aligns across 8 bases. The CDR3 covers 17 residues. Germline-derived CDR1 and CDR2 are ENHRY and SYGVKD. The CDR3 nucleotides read TGTGCCAGCAGTTACCCCGAAGACGAGACAGGGGACTATGGCTACACCTTC. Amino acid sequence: CASSYPEDETGDYGYTF.

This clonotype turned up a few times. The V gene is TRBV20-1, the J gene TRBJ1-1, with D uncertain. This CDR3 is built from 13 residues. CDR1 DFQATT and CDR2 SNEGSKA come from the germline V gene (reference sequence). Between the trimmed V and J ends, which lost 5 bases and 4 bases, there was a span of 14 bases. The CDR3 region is CSAPKDSFTEAFF. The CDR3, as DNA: TGCAGTGCTCCAAAGGACTCTTTCACTGAAGCTTTCTTT.